Listed here is a single TCR beta chain. This specimen includes other DNA sequences encoding the same CDR3. These data are taken from a study of T cell responses to AZD1222 COVID-19 vaccine. The assay was immunoSEQ multiplex PCR, and TCRdb's table has in-frame clones only and misses some. The repertoire consists of over 85,000 clones, with about 85% occurring once and the leading ten covering 1.6%. Per the germline V gene, CDR1 is SQVTM and CDR2 is ANQGSEA. The CDR3 extends over 13 amino acids. Trimming pared 2 bases from V and 3 bases from J, leaving 11 bases between. Sequencing used peripheral blood, obtained on day 0 of AZD1222 vaccination. The receptor was isolated from an adult in good health. The chain couples TRBV29-1 to TRBJ2-7; D gene uncertain. CDR3 region: CSVESFPGYEQYF. In DNA form, the CDR3 reads TGCAGCGTTGAAAGCTTCCCGGGCTACGAGCAGTACTTC.